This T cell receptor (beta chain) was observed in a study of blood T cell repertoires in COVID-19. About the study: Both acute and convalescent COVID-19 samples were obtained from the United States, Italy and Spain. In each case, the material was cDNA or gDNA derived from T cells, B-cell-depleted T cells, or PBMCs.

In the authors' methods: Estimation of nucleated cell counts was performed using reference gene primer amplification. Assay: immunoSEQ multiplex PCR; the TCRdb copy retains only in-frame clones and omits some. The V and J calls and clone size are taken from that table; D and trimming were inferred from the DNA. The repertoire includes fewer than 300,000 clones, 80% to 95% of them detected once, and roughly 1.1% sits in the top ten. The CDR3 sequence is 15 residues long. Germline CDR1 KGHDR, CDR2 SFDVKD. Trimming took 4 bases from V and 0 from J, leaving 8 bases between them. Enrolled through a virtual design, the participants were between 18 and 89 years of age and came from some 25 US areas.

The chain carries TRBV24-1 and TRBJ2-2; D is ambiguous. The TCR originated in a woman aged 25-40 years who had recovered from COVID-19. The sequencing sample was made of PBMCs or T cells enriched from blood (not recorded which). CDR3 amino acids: CATSDRNSNTGELFF. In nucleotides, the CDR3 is TGTGCCACCAGTGACCGTAACTCGAACACCGGGGAGCTGTTTTTT.